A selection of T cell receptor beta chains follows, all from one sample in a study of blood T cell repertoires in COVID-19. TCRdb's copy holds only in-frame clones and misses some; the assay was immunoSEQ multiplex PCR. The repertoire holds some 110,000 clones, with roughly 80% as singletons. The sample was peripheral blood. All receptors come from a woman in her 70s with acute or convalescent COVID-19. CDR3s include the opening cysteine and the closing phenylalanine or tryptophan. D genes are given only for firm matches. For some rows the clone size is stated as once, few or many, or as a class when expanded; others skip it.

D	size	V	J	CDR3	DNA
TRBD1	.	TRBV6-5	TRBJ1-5	CASRDRGNQPQHF	TGTGCCAGCAGGGACAGGGGTAATCAGCCCCAGCATTTT
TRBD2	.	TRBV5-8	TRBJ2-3	CASSSVSGGISTDTQYF	TGTGCCAGCAGCTCGGTGAGCGGGGGGATTAGCACAGATACGCAGTATTTT
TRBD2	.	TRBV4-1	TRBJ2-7	CASSRKSLAGDVEQYF	TGCGCCAGCAGCCGAAAATCACTAGCGGGAGATGTCGAGCAGTACTTC
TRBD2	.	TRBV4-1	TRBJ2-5	CASSRSGLASQETQYF	TGCGCCAGCAGCCGCTCGGGACTAGCGTCACAAGAGACCCAGTACTTC
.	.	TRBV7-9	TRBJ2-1	CASSLYPGSGNEQFF	TGTGCCAGCAGCTTATATCCAGGTTCAGGGAATGAGCAGTTCTTC
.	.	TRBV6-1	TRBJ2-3	CASSEVGGGTDTQYF	TGTGCCAGCAGTGAAGTGGGAGGTGGCACAGATACGCAGTATTTT
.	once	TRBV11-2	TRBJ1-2	CASSLAPNYGYTF	TGTGCCAGCAGCTTGGCCCCTAACTATGGCTACACCTTC
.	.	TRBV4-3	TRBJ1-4	CASSQDTSSTNEKLFF	TGCGCCAGCAGCCAGGACACGTCCTCAACTAATGAAAAACTGTTTTTT
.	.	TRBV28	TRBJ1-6	CASSPRGQVGIPLHF	TGTGCCAGCAGCCCTCGAGGGCAGGTCGGGATTCCCCTCCACTTT
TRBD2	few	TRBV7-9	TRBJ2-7	CASSSSSSGSYEQYF	TGTGCCAGCAGCTCAAGCTCTAGCGGATCCTACGAGCAGTACTTC
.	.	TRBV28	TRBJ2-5	CASSPTGEAIRGETQYF	TGTGCCAGCAGTCCAACAGGGGAGGCCATCCGAGGGGAGACCCAGTACTTC
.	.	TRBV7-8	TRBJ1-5	CASSLGTTSGNQPQHF	TGTGCCAGCAGCTTAGGGACAACCAGCGGCAATCAGCCCCAGCATTTT
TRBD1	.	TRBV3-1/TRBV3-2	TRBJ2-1	CASSQDRDRGTGEQFF	TGTGCCAGCAGCCAAGATCGGGACAGGGGAACGGGTGAGCAGTTCTTC
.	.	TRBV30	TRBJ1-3	CAWSLDSLGGNTIYF	TGTGCCTGGAGCCTGGACTCCTTGGGTGGAAACACCATATATTTT
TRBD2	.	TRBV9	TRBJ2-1	CASSAPGLAVGEQFF	TGTGCCAGCAGCGCCCCGGGACTAGCGGTGGGTGAGCAGTTCTTC